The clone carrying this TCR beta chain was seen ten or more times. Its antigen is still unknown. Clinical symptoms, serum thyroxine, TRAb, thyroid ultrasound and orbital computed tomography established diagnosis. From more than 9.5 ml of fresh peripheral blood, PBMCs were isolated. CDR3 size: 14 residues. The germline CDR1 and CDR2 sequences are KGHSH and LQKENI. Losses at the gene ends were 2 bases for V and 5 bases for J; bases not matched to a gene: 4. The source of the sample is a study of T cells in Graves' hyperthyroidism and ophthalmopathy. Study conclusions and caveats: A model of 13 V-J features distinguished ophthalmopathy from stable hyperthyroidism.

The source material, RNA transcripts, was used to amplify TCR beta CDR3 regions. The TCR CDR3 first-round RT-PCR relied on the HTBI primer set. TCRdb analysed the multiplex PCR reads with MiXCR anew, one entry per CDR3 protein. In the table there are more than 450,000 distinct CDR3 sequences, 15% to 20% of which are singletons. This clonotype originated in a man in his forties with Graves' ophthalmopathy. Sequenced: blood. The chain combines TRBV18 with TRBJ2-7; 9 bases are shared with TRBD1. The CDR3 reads CASSPGTGSDEQYF. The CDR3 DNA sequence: TGTGCCAGCTCACCAGGGACAGGGTCCGACGAGCAGTACTTC.